This passage covers 29 T cell receptor beta chains from one sample sequenced in a study of shared clonotypes between healthy human individuals. Libraries were prepared by immunoSEQ multiplex PCR; TCRdb keeps only in-frame clonotypes and omits some of them. The sample records hundreds of thousands of clones, around 97% being singletons. The sample comprised naive CD4+ T cells sorted from blood. As for subset: CD45RA+ positively selected. The receptors shown here come from a woman in her 30s in good health.

CDR3 region: CASSLLRGDTEAFF. The CDR3 coding sequence is TGTGCCAGCAGCTTACTTAGGGGGGACACTGAAGCTTTCTTT. The V call is TRBV7-8, the J call TRBJ1-1; D is perhaps TRBD1 (6 bases). Per germline, CDR1 SGHVS and CDR2 FQNEAQ. The CDR3 runs 14 residues. V was trimmed by 2 bases and J by 3 bases, leaving 10 bases between them.

In DNA, the CDR3 is TGCGCCAGCAGCCAGGTCGGGAGCTCCTACAATGAGCAGTTCTTC. Protein sequence: CASSQVGSSYNEQFF. The chain joins TRBV4-1 to TRBJ2-1; D possibly corresponds to TRBD2 (6 bases). V was trimmed by 3 bases and J by 0 bases, leaving 9 bases between them. Germline values: CDR1 MGHRA, CDR2 YSYEKL. This CDR3 spans 15 amino acids.

The chain is built from TRBV4-1 and TRBJ1-5; D might be TRBD1 (5 bases). The V and J ends lost 0 bases and 8 bases respectively, with 20 bases between them. This CDR3 comprises 17 residues. Germline V gene data show CDR1 as MGHRA and CDR2 as YSYEKL. CDR3 protein: CASSQDGDRQPREPQHF. CDR3 in DNA: TGCGCCAGCAGCCAAGATGGGGACCGCCAGCCCAGGGAGCCCCAGCATTTT.

V gene TRBV10-3 combines with J gene TRBJ2-7; the D gene is possibly TRBD2 (6 bases). The CDR3 runs to 12 residues. V was cut by 10 bases and J by 7 bases, with 17 bases left in between. From germline, CDR1 is ENHRY and CDR2 SYGVKD. The CDR3 region has the DNA TGTGCCACCTCATGGCGGGAAGGGGAGCAGTACTTC. Its protein is CATSWREGEQYF.

V is TRBV29-1 and J is TRBJ2-5, with 10 bases identical to TRBD1. The CDR3 has 14 residues. The trim removed 6 bases at V and 5 bases at J, leaving 9 bases unmatched. Germline V CDR1 and CDR2: SQVTM, ANQGSEA. The CDR3 DNA follows: TGCAGCGTCCGTAGACAGGGGGCAACGGAGACCCAGTACTTC. This sequence encodes CSVRRQGATETQYF. Full variable domain (remainder filled in from reference TRBV29-1 and TRBJ2-5): SAVISQKPSRDICQRGTSLTIQCQVDSQVTMMFWYRQQPGQSLTLIATANQGSEATYESGFVIDKFPISRPNLTFSTLTVSNMSPEDSSIYLCSVRRQGATETQYFGPGTRLLVL.

This chain uses TRBV25-1 with TRBJ1-5; D gene unclear. This CDR3 is built from 16 residues. Trimming shortened V by 5 bases and J by 1 base, and 15 bases separated the two germline ends. Germline CDR1 MGHDK, CDR2 SYGVNS. CDR3 nucleotides: TGTGCCAGCAGTCCCCCCGGGGTGGACAGCAATCAGCCCCAGCATTTT. This translates into CASSPPGVDSNQPQHF.

V gene TRBV28 combines with J gene TRBJ2-5; possibly TRBD2 for D (6 bases). The CDR3 runs to 14 residues. The germline V gene has CDR1 MDHEN and CDR2 SYDVKM. Between the trimmed V and J ends, which lost 3 bases and 0 bases, there was a span of 8 bases. CDR3 loop: CASSFGGNQETQYF. CDR3 sequence (DNA): TGTGCCAGCAGTTTTGGAGGGAACCAAGAGACCCAGTACTTC.

On this clone: Distinct nucleotide sequences in the sample also encode this CDR3. The chain is built from TRBV5-1 and TRBJ2-7, with TRBD2 as a possible D gene (6 bases). The V end was cut by 0 bases, the J end by 4 bases, with 8 bases between. This CDR3 spans 13 amino acids. Germline V CDR1 and CDR2: SGHRS, YFSETQ. The CDR3: CASSLGGGYEQYF. CDR3 DNA: TGCGCCAGCAGCTTGGGAGGAGGGTACGAGCAGTACTTC.

The sample holds one count of this clone. The V and J genes are TRBV27 and TRBJ1-3; D call uncertain. Trimming left V 4 bases short and J 2 bases short, with 9 bases between. CDR1 and CDR2 from the germline V gene are MNHEY and SMNVEV (reference sequence). The CDR3 is 14 amino acids. The CDR3 loop reads CASSSERTGNTIYF. DNA of the CDR3: TGTGCCAGCAGTTCGGAGAGAACTGGAAACACCATATATTTT.

This clone was picked up one time. The chain carries TRBV18 and TRBJ2-7; 10 bases align to TRBD2. Germline CDR1 KGHSH, CDR2 LQKENI. V dropped 0 bases and J dropped 2; count of bases not matched to a gene: 4. This CDR3 spans 16 amino acids. CDR3 amino acids: CASSPPGTSVPYEQYF. In nucleotides, the CDR3 is TGTGCCAGCTCACCACCGGGGACTAGCGTCCCCTACGAGCAGTACTTC.

The chain combines TRBV5-1 with TRBJ2-3, with a possible D match to TRBD2 (6 bases). V was clipped by 4 bases and J by 5 bases, with 11 bases between them. This CDR3 spans 13 amino acids. The germline CDR1 and CDR2 sequences are SGHRS and YFSETQ. As DNA, the CDR3 is TGCGCCAGCAGCCGCATTAGCGGAGATACGCAGTATTTT. The encoded protein is CASSRISGDTQYF.

V and J are TRBV27 and TRBJ2-3, with 15 positions matching TRBD2. V lost 7 bases and J lost 1; bases outside the gene matches: 6. Germline CDR1 MNHEY, CDR2 SMNVEV (reference sequence). The CDR3 is 17 residues long. CDR3 in DNA: TGTGCCAGCACCCGGACTAGCGGGAGGGCCGGCACAGATACGCAGTATTTT. Translation gives CASTRTSGRAGTDTQYF.

This clone came up once. The gene calls are TRBV5-4 and TRBJ2-7; 10 bases are shared with TRBD1. CDR3 length: 15 amino acids. V gave up 3 bases and J gave up 5 bases; unmatched junction bases: 8. The germline V gene encodes CDR1 SGHNT and CDR2 YYREEE (reference sequence). CDR3 nucleotides: TGTGCCAGCAGCTGGGGACAGGGGTTTTATGACGAGCAGTACTTC. Translated: CASSWGQGFYDEQYF.

The chain couples TRBV19 to TRBJ1-5, with 8 positions matching TRBD1. Germline values: CDR1 LNHDA, CDR2 SQIVND (reference sequence). Trimming took 9 bases from V and 2 from J; bases not matched to a gene: 6. The CDR3 sequence is 14 residues long. The CDR3 region has the DNA TGTGCCAGACCAACAGGGGGGCGCAATCAGCCCCAGCATTTT. It specifies CARPTGGRNQPQHF.

The chain uses TRBV28 and TRBJ2-2; D is tentatively TRBD1 or TRBD2 (5 bases each). The CDR3 has 16 amino acids. The V gene lost 7 bases and the J gene lost 3 bases, with 18 bases spanning the gap. The germline V gene encodes CDR1 MDHEN and CDR2 SYDVKM. As DNA, the CDR3 is TGTGCCAGCATAACCTGGGTCGGGGCCGACACCGGGGAGCTGTTTTTT. Its translation: CASITWVGADTGELFF. Full variable domain (missing parts from reference TRBV28 and TRBJ2-2): DVKVTQSSRYLVKRTGEKVFLECVQDMDHENMFWYRQDPGLGLRLIYFSYDVKMKEKGDIPEGYSVSREKKERFSLILESASTNQTSMYLCASITWVGADTGELFFGEGSRLTVL.

In the case of this clone: Other DNA sequences in this sample translate to the same CDR3. This chain uses TRBV7-9 with TRBJ1-5; tentative D call: TRBD1 (6 bases). The CDR3 is 14 amino acids. Germline CDR1 is SEHNR and CDR2 is FQNEAQ (reference sequence). Trimming took 5 bases from V and 7 from J, leaving 15 bases between them. The CDR3 region has the DNA TGTGCCAGCAGCCTACAGGGAGAAGGGCAGCCCCAGCATTTT. Its translation: CASSLQGEGQPQHF.

The V gene is TRBV29-1, the J gene TRBJ2-1; D is unresolved. CDR3 length equals 13 residues. Germline V CDR1 and CDR2: SQVTM, ANQGSEA. V lost 1 base and J 2 bases, leaving 6 bases between the germline ends. CDR3 sequence (DNA): TGCAGCGTTGAAGGTTCAACCTACAATGAGCAGTTCTTC. Encoded protein: CSVEGSTYNEQFF.

The CDR3 loop is CASSLGEGQFF. The CDR3 nucleotides read TGTGCCAGCAGCTTAGGAGAGGGACAGTTCTTC. The rearrangement joins TRBV7-9 to TRBJ2-1; D is possibly TRBD2 (5 bases). This CDR3 comprises 11 residues. Deletions cut 1 base from V and 13 bases from J, with 8 bases between. CDR1 SEHNR and CDR2 FQNEAQ come from the germline V gene (reference sequence).

The rearrangement joins TRBV28 to TRBJ2-5, with 9 bases identical to TRBD2. The V and J ends lost 1 base and 2 bases, in that order; junction bases with no gene match: 8. CDR1 is MDHEN and CDR2 is SYDVKM in the germline V gene. This CDR3 comprises 17 residues. The CDR3 bases are TGTGCCAGCAGTTTATCCCGAGTAGCGGGAGTACAAGAGACCCAGTACTTC. Translated, it gives CASSLSRVAGVQETQYF.

The chain has TRBV27 and TRBJ1-4, with unresolved D. Germline V lookup: CDR1 MNHEY, CDR2 SMNVEV (reference sequence). This CDR3 is built from 15 residues. V was pared by 1 base and J by 8 bases, with 14 bases between. The CDR3 nucleotides read TGTGCCAGCAGTTTATTATCCCTCGCGAAGGAAAAACTGTTTTTT. Translated, it gives CASSLLSLAKEKLFF.

The chain links TRBV28 to TRBJ2-7; possible D gene TRBD2, 6 bases. Germline V gives CDR1 MDHEN, CDR2 SYDVKM. The CDR3 consists of 13 residues. Trimming cost V 5 bases and J 6 bases, with 14 bases left between them. In DNA, the CDR3 is TGTGCCAGCAGTCGCCAACTAGCAGCCGAGCAGTACTTC. Residues: CASSRQLAAEQYF.

V is TRBV19 and J is TRBJ2-2, with D maybe TRBD2 (5 bases). Germline V gene data show CDR1 as LNHDA and CDR2 as SQIVND (reference sequence). CDR3 size: 15 residues. V dropped 1 base and J dropped 7 bases, with 13 bases sitting between them. The CDR3 DNA is TGTGCCAGTAGTATAGTCGACATAGGAGGCGGGGAGCTGTTTTTT. It encodes CASSIVDIGGGELFF.

This clone was detected once. The rearrangement uses TRBV7-2 and TRBJ2-4; no clear D. This CDR3 spans 13 amino acids. CDR1 and CDR2 (germline): SGHTA, FQGNSA. V shed 5 bases and J shed 4 bases, with 9 bases lying between them. CDR3 residues: CASSLDRKNIQYF. The CDR3 coding sequence is TGTGCCAGCAGCCTGGACCGGAAAAACATTCAGTACTTC. Filled out from reference TRBV7-2 and TRBJ2-4, the complete variable domain reads GAGVSQSPSNKVTEKGKDVELRCDPISGHTALYWYRQSLGQGLEFLIYFQGNSAPDKSGLPSDRFSAERTGGSVSTLTIQRTQQEDSAVYLCASSLDRKNIQYFGAGTRLSVL.

Turning to this clone: This specimen includes other DNA sequences encoding the same CDR3. The chain recombines TRBV7-2 with TRBJ2-7; 13 bases map to TRBD2. Germline trimming cut 5 bases from V and 2 bases from J; bases unmatched to any gene: 3. This CDR3 is built from 15 residues. Germline CDR1 reads SGHTA; CDR2 reads FQGNSA. The CDR3 DNA follows: TGTGCCAGCAGCCGACTAGCGGGAGGCCCCTACGAGCAGTACTTC. Translating gives CASSRLAGGPYEQYF.

The chain links TRBV30 to TRBJ2-1; D is unclear. V was shortened by 5 bases and J by 0 bases, with 8 bases between the two germline ends. The CDR3 totals 13 residues. From germline, CDR1 is GTSNPN and CDR2 SVGIG (reference sequence). CDR3 loop: CAWAMSSYNEQFF. Written as DNA, the CDR3 is TGTGCCTGGGCTATGAGCTCCTACAATGAGCAGTTCTTC.

The chain is built from TRBV7-7 and TRBJ2-1, with 8 bases identical to TRBD1. This CDR3 comprises 14 residues. The germline gives CDR1 SSHAT, CDR2 FNYEAQ (reference sequence). V shed 6 bases, J shed 9 bases, and the junction held 10 bases outside the gene matches. CDR3 coding DNA: TGTGCCAGCAGATACCGGGACAGGAGGTCTGAGCAGTTCTTC. Its protein is CASRYRDRRSEQFF.

This rearrangement joins TRBV18 to TRBJ1-3, with unresolved D. This CDR3 is 14 amino acids long. Trimming cost V 3 bases and J 2 bases, with 8 bases left between them. Germline CDR1 is KGHSH and CDR2 is LQKENI. As DNA, the CDR3 is TGTGCCAGCTCACCCGACTTTGCTGGAAACACCATATATTTT. Translating it yields CASSPDFAGNTIYF.

The chain joins TRBV29-1 to TRBJ2-1; possible D gene TRBD2, 6 bases. V was trimmed by 5 bases and J by 0 bases, leaving 17 bases between them. The V gene's germline CDR1 is SQVTM and CDR2 ANQGSEA. CDR3 length equals 16 residues. The CDR3 DNA is TGCAGCGTTCATCTGAGGGAGGCCCGCTCCTACAATGAGCAGTTCTTC. Translating it yields CSVHLREARSYNEQFF.

The V gene is TRBV5-1, the J gene TRBJ2-5; 12 nucleotides agree with TRBD2. V lost 4 bases, J lost 1 base, and 8 bases stayed unmatched. The CDR3 contains 17 residues. The germline gives CDR1 SGHRS, CDR2 YFSETQ. The CDR3 loop is CASSPWTSGNLQETQYF. The CDR3 coding sequence is TGCGCCAGCAGCCCCTGGACTAGCGGGAACCTCCAAGAGACCCAGTACTTC.